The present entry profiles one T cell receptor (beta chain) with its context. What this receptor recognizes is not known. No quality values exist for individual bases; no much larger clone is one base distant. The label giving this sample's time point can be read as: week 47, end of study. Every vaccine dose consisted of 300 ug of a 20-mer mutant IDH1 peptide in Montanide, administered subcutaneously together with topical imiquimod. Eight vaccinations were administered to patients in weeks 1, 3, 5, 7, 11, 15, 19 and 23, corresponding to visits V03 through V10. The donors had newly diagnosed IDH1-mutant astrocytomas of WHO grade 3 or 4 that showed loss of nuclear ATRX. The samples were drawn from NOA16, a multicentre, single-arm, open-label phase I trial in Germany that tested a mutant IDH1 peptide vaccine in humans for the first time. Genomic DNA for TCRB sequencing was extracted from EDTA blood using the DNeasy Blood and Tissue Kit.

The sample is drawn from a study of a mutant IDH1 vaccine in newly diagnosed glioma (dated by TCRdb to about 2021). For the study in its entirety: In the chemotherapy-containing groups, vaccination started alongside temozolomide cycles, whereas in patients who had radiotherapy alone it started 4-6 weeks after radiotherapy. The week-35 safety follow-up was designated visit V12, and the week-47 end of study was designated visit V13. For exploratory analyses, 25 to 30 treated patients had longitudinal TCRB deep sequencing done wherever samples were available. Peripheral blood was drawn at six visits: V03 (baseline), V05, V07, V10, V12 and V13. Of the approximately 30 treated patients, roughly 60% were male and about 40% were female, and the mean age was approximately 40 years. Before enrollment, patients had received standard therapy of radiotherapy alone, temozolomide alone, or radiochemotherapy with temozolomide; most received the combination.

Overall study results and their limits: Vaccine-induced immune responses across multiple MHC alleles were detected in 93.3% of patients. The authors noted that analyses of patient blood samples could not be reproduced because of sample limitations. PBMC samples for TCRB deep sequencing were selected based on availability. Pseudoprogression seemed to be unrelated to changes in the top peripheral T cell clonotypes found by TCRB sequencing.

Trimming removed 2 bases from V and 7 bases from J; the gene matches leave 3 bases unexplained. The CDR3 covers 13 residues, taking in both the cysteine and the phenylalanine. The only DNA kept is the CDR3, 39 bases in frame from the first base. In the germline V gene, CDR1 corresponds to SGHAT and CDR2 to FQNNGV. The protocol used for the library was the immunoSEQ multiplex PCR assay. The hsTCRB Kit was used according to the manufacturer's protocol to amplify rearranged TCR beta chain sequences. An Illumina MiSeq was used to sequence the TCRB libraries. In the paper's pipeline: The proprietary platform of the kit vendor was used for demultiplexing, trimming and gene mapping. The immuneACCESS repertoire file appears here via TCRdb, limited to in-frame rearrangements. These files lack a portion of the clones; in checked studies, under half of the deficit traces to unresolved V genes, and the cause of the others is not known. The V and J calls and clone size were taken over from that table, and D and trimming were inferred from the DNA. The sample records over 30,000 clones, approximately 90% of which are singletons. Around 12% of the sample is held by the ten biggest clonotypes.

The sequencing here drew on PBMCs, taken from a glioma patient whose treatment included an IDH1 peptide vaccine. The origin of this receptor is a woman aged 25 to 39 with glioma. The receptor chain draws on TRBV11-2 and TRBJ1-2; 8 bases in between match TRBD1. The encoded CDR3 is CASSLRTGFGYTF. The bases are TGTGCCAGCAGCTTAAGGACAGGGTTTGGCTACACCTTC.